Below, 29 T cell receptor beta chains from the same sample are listed, as sequenced in a study of CD8+CD57+ T cells in acquired aplastic anemia. The use of genomic DNA as template underpinned the TCR beta VDJ and CDR3 profiling. TCRdb reanalysed the reads using MiXCR and keeps one entry per CDR3 protein. The profile shows about 400,000 distinct CDR3 sequences, 65% to 80% of them singletons. Sequenced material: sorted CD4+, CD8+, or CD8+CD57+ T cells (not recorded which) from PBMCs. The receptors were gathered from a human donor in good health, serving as a control.

This clonotype has a count of ten or more. V usage is TRBV6-5 and J usage is TRBJ1-3; 9 positions agree with TRBD1. The J segment lost 2 bases and the V segment lost 11 bases, leaving 4 bases of the junction unmatched. The CDR3 is 13 amino acids. Germline assignment: CDR1 MNHEY and CDR2 SVGAGI. CDR3 loop: CAAYRGPGNTIYF. The CDR3 DNA reads as TGTGCCGCGTACAGGGGGCCTGGAAACACCATATATTTT.

The chain is built from TRBV20-1 and TRBJ1-1, with D possibly being TRBD1 (5 bases). V was clipped by 6 bases and J by 1 base, with 12 bases between them. The CDR3 runs to 13 residues. Germline V CDR1 and CDR2: DFQATT, SNEGSKA (reference sequence). The CDR3 protein is CSATGHQNTEAFF. As DNA, the CDR3 is TGCAGTGCAACTGGACACCAGAACACTGAAGCTTTCTTT.

As regards this clonotype: Because it lacks the conserved phenylalanine or tryptophan at the end, this CDR3 is likely a read error. The DNA is left out, because the CDR3 cannot be placed on it with certainty; the CDR3 is given as TCRdb lists it. V usage is TRBV2 and J usage is TRBJ1-6. The CDR3 is made up of 14 amino acids, end residues included. Germline V lookup: CDR1 SNHLY, CDR2 FYNNEI. The CDR3 sequence: CASSEDGGTQHLGY.

The chain joins TRBV5-4 to TRBJ2-5; D may be TRBD2 (6 bases). Trimming took off 3 bases at V and 5 bases at J, with 11 bases between the two ends. CDR3 length: 13 amino acids. The germline V gene has CDR1 SGHNT and CDR2 YYREEE (reference sequence). The CDR3 reads CASSSISGETQYF. CDR3 in DNA: TGTGCCAGCAGCTCGATTAGCGGCGAGACCCAGTACTTC. The full variable domain, with the rest looked up from reference TRBV5-4 and TRBJ2-5, is ETGVTQSPTHLIKTRGQQVTLRCSSQSGHNTVSWYQQALGQGPQFIFQYYREEENGRGNFPPRFSGLQFPNYSSELNVNALELDDSALYLCASSSISGETQYFGPGTRLLVL.

This clonotype appeared a few times. This may come from a read error, since a much larger clone is one base off. The chain couples TRBV3-1 to TRBJ2-7; D is perhaps TRBD1 (5 bases). Germline V gives CDR1 LGHDT, CDR2 YNNKEL (reference sequence). CDR3 length: 12 amino acids. CDR3 sequence: CTSSQDSYEQYF. Here the CDR3 DNA reads TGTACCAGCAGCCAAGACAGCTACGAGCAGTACTTC.

This rearrangement joins TRBV24-1 to TRBJ2-1, with 11 positions matching TRBD2. This CDR3 is built from 16 residues. Germline V CDR1 and CDR2: KGHDR, SFDVKD. V was pared by 3 bases and J by 8 bases, with 8 bases of the junction left unmatched. The CDR3 nucleotides are TGTGCCACCAGTGATCGAACTAGCGGGAGATGGGATGAGCAGTTCTTC. The encoded protein is CATSDRTSGRWDEQFF.

The rearrangement links TRBV7-2 to TRBJ2-3; no firm D call. CDR1 and CDR2 (germline): SGHTA, FQGNSA. The CDR3 runs to 13 residues. Deletions cut 7 bases from V and 1 base from J, with 9 bases between. The CDR3 sequence is CASKPYRTDTQYF. DNA for the CDR3: TGTGCCAGCAAACCGTACCGCACAGATACGCAGTATTTT. Looking up the rest from reference TRBV7-2 and TRBJ2-3 gives the full variable domain: GAGVSQSPSNKVTEKGKDVELRCDPISGHTALYWYRQSLGQGLEFLIYFQGNSAPDKSGLPSDRFSAERTGGSVSTLTIQRTQQEDSAVYLCASKPYRTDTQYFGPGTRLTVL.

Turning to this clonotype: Its ends do not fully match the called genes, so a read error is possible. V and J are TRBV9 and TRBJ2-1, with 8 positions matching TRBD2. CDR1 is SGDLS, CDR2 YYNGEE, per germline. CDR3 length equals 15 residues. CDR3 protein: CASRGFGGGFNVQFF. DNA of the CDR3: TGTGCCAGCAGGGGGTTTGGCGGGGGGTTCAATGTGCAGTTCTTC.

A word on this clonotype: Its ends do not fully match the called genes, so a read error is possible. V usage is TRBV5-1 and J usage is TRBJ1-5; D may be TRBD1 (5 bases). Germline assignment: CDR1 SGHRS and CDR2 YFSETQ. This CDR3 spans 13 amino acids. CDR3 sequence: CASSQAGDHPQHF. Here the CDR3 DNA reads TGTGCCAGCAGCCAAGCGGGGGACCATCCCCAGCATTTT. Combining the CDR3 with reference TRBV5-1 and TRBJ1-5 gives the whole variable domain KAGVTQTPRYLIKTRGQQVTLSCSPISGHRSVSWYQQTPGQGLQFLFEYFSETQRNKGNFPGRFSGRQFSNSRSEMNVSTLELGDSALYLCASSQAGDHPQHFGDGTRLSIL.

Turning to this clonotype: Since the CDR3 does not end with the conserved phenylalanine or tryptophan, this likely comes from a read error. It is unclear where the CDR3 begins or ends on the DNA, so no DNA is shown, and the CDR3 is as TCRdb lists it. The chain has TRBV5-1 and TRBJ1-3. The germline CDR1 and CDR2 sequences are SGHRS and YFSETQ. The CDR3 spans 8 residues, counting both ends. The CDR3 is CASSLGRG.

The chain couples TRBV15 to TRBJ2-5; 8 positions match TRBD1. V was pared by 4 bases and J by 12 bases, with 10 bases of the junction left unmatched. The germline V gene has CDR1 LNHNV and CDR2 YYDKDF (reference sequence). The CDR3 length is 13 residues. The CDR3 coding sequence is TGTGCCACCAGCAAAGTGGGACAGGCGACTGAGTACTTC. Translating it yields CATSKVGQATEYF.

This clonotype has at least ten counts. The chain carries TRBV19 and TRBJ2-3; 8 nucleotides line up with TRBD1. The V gene end was trimmed by 6 bases and the J gene end by 6 bases; junction bases not matched to a gene: 5. In germline, CDR1 is LNHDA, CDR2 SQIVND (reference sequence). This CDR3 is 13 amino acids long. CDR3: CASRETGEDTQYF. The CDR3 DNA follows: TGTGCCAGTAGGGAGACAGGGGAGGATACGCAGTATTTT.

The rearrangement uses TRBV7-2 and TRBJ2-7; D gene ambiguous. Trimming removed 0 bases at V and 8 bases at J, with 14 bases between. In germline, CDR1 is SGHTA, CDR2 FQGNSA. The CDR3 length is 14 residues. CDR3 sequence (DNA): TGTGCCAGCAGCTTAGCCGACGGCAGTGACCAGCAGTACTTC. Amino acids: CASSLADGSDQQYF.

A note on this clonotype: Germline is not matched at one junction end, which may reflect a read error. This chain joins TRBV12-3 or TRBV12-4 and TRBJ2-1; D gene uncertain. CDR3 length equals 12 residues. The CDR3 region is CAISFMNKARFF. CDR3 DNA: TGTGCCATCAGTTTTATGAACAAGGCGCGGTTCTTC.

A note on this clonotype: A junction end diverges from the germline sequence, so it may reflect a read error. V gene TRBV9 combines with J gene TRBJ2-3, with TRBD1 matching 10 bases. The CDR3 loop spans 13 amino acids. Germline CDR1 reads SGDLS; CDR2 reads YYNGEE. CDR3 nucleotides: TGTGCCAGCAGCGTCGATCCCGGGACAGGGGAGACTTTT. Amino acid sequence: CASSVDPGTGETF.

This clonotype appeared a few times. This chain uses TRBV4-2 with TRBJ1-2, with a weak D call TRBD1 (6 bases). CDR1 is LGHNA, CDR2 YNFKEQ, per germline. Trimming removed 4 bases from V and 5 bases from J, with 17 bases in between. This CDR3 has 15 residues. The CDR3 spells CASSPRDEGGYGYTF. CDR3 coding DNA: TGTGCCAGCAGCCCGAGGGACGAAGGGGGTTATGGCTACACCTTC.

This rearrangement joins TRBV7-9 to TRBJ2-5; unclear D gene. Gene TRBJ1-2 matches the end of the DNA better, so the J call may be wrong. Germline V gene sequence: CDR1 SEHNR, CDR2 FQNEAQ (reference sequence). There are 13 residues in the CDR3. The CDR3 DNA reads as TGTGCCAGCAGCCCCATAGTCGGCTATGGCTACACCTTC. Translating it yields CASSPIVGYGYTF.

In this sample, this clonotype turned up many times. The chain has TRBV3-1 and TRBJ2-3; 10 bases are shared with TRBD2. Germline values: CDR1 LGHDT, CDR2 YNNKEL (reference sequence). CDR3 length: 17 residues. Losses at the gene ends were 0 bases for V and 3 bases for J; bases not matched to a gene: 6. In nucleotides, the CDR3 is TGTGCCAGCAGCCAAGATCTGAGCGGGGGGGCAACAGATACGCAGTATTTT. Protein: CASSQDLSGGATDTQYF.

The V gene is TRBV25-1, the J gene TRBJ2-3; 10 bases match TRBD2. Germline V gives CDR1 MGHDK, CDR2 SYGVNS. J gave up 3 bases and V 4 bases, and 4 bases lay outside the gene matches. The CDR3 spans 15 residues. The CDR3 bases are TGTGCCAGCAGTGCCCTAGCGGGAGCGACAGATACGCAGTATTTT. This sequence encodes CASSALAGATDTQYF.

This clonotype was recorded only once. The V and J genes are TRBV10-3 and TRBJ1-6; D call uncertain. V shed 6 bases and J shed 18 bases, with 24 bases lying between them. The CDR3 runs 14 residues. Germline values: CDR1 ENHRY, CDR2 SYGVKD. CDR3: CAIRPAQLNSPSHF. In DNA form, the CDR3 reads TGTGCCATCAGGCCAGCGCAACTTAATTCACCCTCCCACTTT.

This clonotype was observed many times. The gene calls are TRBV7-9 and TRBJ1-1; a weak D match, TRBD1 (5 bases). The V and J ends lost 2 bases and 1 base respectively, with 17 bases between them. Per germline, CDR1 SEHNR and CDR2 FQNEAQ (reference sequence). The CDR3 length is 17 residues. The CDR3 bases are TGTGCCAGCAGCTTACCCTACAGGTATAAGGGGAACACTGAAGCTTTCTTT. Its protein is CASSLPYRYKGNTEAFF. The variable domain in full, with the rest retrieved from reference TRBV7-9 and TRBJ1-1, is DTGVSQNPRHKITKRGQNVTFRCDPISEHNRLYWYRQTLGQGPEFLTYFQNEAQLEKSRLLSDRFSAERPKGSFSTLEIQRTEQGDSAMYLCASSLPYRYKGNTEAFFGQGTRLTVV.

This clonotype has ten or more counts. The V call is TRBV7-9, the J call TRBJ1-1; D is unclear. V lost 1 base to trimming and J lost 1 base, with 10 bases between them. Germline CDR1 is SEHNR and CDR2 is FQNEAQ (reference sequence). The CDR3 length is 15 residues. The CDR3 bases are TGTGCCAGCAGCTTAGATCACCTGGCGAACACTGAAGCTTTCTTT. Its translation is CASSLDHLANTEAFF.

Notes on this clonotype: Lacking the conserved final phenylalanine or tryptophan, this CDR3 likely reflects a read error. The DNA is left out, because the CDR3 cannot be placed on it with certainty; the CDR3 is given as TCRdb lists it. The chain recombines TRBV11-3 with TRBJ2-2; TRBD1, as called in the table, went unchecked against the DNA. The CDR3 has 14 amino acids, counting both end residues. CDR1 SGHNT and CDR2 YENEEA come from the germline V gene. The CDR3 here is CAKDGGLRHRGAVV.

The genes are TRBV4-1 and TRBJ1-6; weak D call: TRBD1 (5 bases). V was shortened by 7 bases and J by 10 bases, with 20 bases between the two germline ends. There are 15 residues in the CDR3. Germline V lookup: CDR1 MGHRA, CDR2 YSYEKL. The CDR3 reads CASNEARAGWSPLHF. DNA for the CDR3: TGCGCCAGCAATGAAGCGCGGGCAGGGTGGTCACCCCTCCACTTT.

On this clonotype: At one boundary the junction diverges from the germline segment, which might be a read error. The chain joins TRBV10-3 to TRBJ2-3, with D possibly TRBD1 on 5 matching bases. The CDR3 loop spans 20 amino acids. Germline loops: CDR1 ENHRY, CDR2 SYGVKD. CDR3 in amino acids: CASSPREDVGQGMGTDTQYF. CDR3 sequence (DNA): TGTGCCAGCAGTCCCCGCGAGGACGTAGGGCAGGGAATGGGCACAGATACGCAGTATTTT.

This chain links TRBV7-2 with TRBJ2-6; tentatively, D is TRBD2 (6 bases). V lost 1 base to trimming and J lost 8 bases, with 18 bases between them. The germline V gene has CDR1 SGHTA and CDR2 FQGNSA. The CDR3 has 17 residues. CDR3 DNA: TGTGCCAGCAGCTTAGTCCGCGGGGCCGCTTGTACCAACGTCCTGACTTTC. Translating gives CASSLVRGAACTNVLTF.

This clonotype came up many times. The chain links TRBV5-8 to TRBJ1-5; 9 bases map to TRBD1. V gave up 3 bases and J gave up 0 bases; unmatched junction bases: 4. The CDR3 loop spans 16 amino acids. Per the germline V gene, CDR1 is SGHTS and CDR2 is YDEGEE. CDR3: CASSWGDRVSNQPQHF. In DNA form, the CDR3 reads TGTGCCAGCAGCTGGGGGGACAGGGTTAGCAATCAGCCCCAGCATTTT.

The chain recombines TRBV9 with TRBJ1-6, with D tentatively TRBD1 (5 bases). The CDR3 contains 17 residues. Germline assignment: CDR1 SGDLS and CDR2 YYNGEE. V gave up 4 bases and J gave up 0 bases, with 14 bases separating them. CDR3 in DNA: TGTGCCAGCAGCCCACGGGACGTGAGCTCCTATAATTCACCCCTCCACTTT. Protein product: CASSPRDVSSYNSPLHF.

This clonotype was seen at least ten times. The chain links TRBV5-1 to TRBJ1-1, with 8 bases that match TRBD1. The trim removed 5 bases at V and 1 base at J, leaving 10 bases unmatched. Germline V gene data show CDR1 as SGHRS and CDR2 as YFSETQ. The CDR3 is 16 amino acids. The CDR3 region has the DNA TGCGCCAGCAGTTCGTTAACAGGGGGTCGGAACACTGAAGCTTTCTTT. It codes for CASSSLTGGRNTEAFF.